What follows is one T cell receptor beta chain and its context. A junction boundary mismatches the germline segment, possibly from a read error. Transcripts of RNA were the source for amplifying TCR beta CDR3 regions. First-round RT-PCR used HTBI primers; second-round multiplex PCR followed. In TCRdb, the multiplex PCR reads were re-called with MiXCR into one record per CDR3 protein. Found here are hundreds of thousands of distinct CDR3 sequences, roughly 40% of them singletons; the top ten hold 44%. This entry comes from a study of Graves' ophthalmopathy and Graves' hyperthyroidism. The germline V gene has CDR1 ENHRY and CDR2 SYGVKD. The CDR3 totals 16 residues. Moderate-to-severe activity, CAS ≥3, NOSPECS ≥4 and duration under 3 months were recorded for donors with ophthalmopathy.

The chain joins TRBV10-3 to TRBJ1-5, with D unresolved. The sequencing sample was made of peripheral blood. This receptor was obtained from an adult man with Graves' ophthalmopathy. The CDR3 DNA is TGTGCCAGCAGTTACTCTGGGGTCGTTGGCAATCAGCCCCAGCATTTT. Encoded protein: CASSYSGVVGNQPQHF.